The following is a T cell receptor beta chain sequence with its context. The source of the sample is a study of T cells in Graves' hyperthyroidism and ophthalmopathy. Template material for amplifying TCR beta CDR3 regions consisted of RNA transcripts. First-round RT-PCR with HTBI primers amplified the TCR CDR3 region. TCRdb recomputed calls from the multiplex PCR reads with MiXCR, one row per CDR3 protein. The sample lists some 580,000 distinct CDR3 sequences; about a sixth were seen once. Trimming left V 6 bases short and J 3 bases short, with 15 bases between. CDR3 length: 15 amino acids. The chain has TRBV12-3 or TRBV12-4 and TRBJ2-1; maybe TRBD2 (5 bases). Material: blood. This receptor was identified in a middle-aged woman with Graves' ophthalmopathy. CDR3 DNA sequence: TGTGCCAGCAGGCGGAGCGGAGCCCTCTACAATGAGCAGTTCTTC. Its protein is CASRRSGALYNEQFF.